This T cell receptor (beta chain) originates from a study of T-cell memory formation after mild COVID-19. The CDR3 is 13 amino acids. V gave up 5 bases and J gave up 14 bases, with 19 bases separating them. Each CDR3 protein gets one entry after TCRdb re-called the 5' RACE reads with MiXCR. The table records roughly 240,000 distinct CDR3 sequences, just over 15% of them present only once. The sample was PBMCs or a T cell subset sorted from them (not recorded which). The origin of this receptor is an adult woman who had mild COVID-19 (a few samples of this study predate the infection). Cell type and time point are not known. This sequence joins TRBV12-3 or TRBV12-4 and TRBJ1-5; D gene ambiguous. The CDR3 region is CASSTTGGLYKHF. The CDR3 nucleotides are TGTGCCAGCAGTACCACCGGCGGGCTTTATAAGCATTTT.